The 10 T cell receptor beta chains reported below all come from one sample, sequenced in a study of cytomegalovirus exposure and HLA in healthy donors. The method was immunoSEQ multiplex PCR; TCRdb's version includes in-frame clones alone and lacks a portion of them. The sample has approximately 200,000 clones, just over 85% seen once; the top ten hold roughly 3%. Sequencing used PBMCs. The receptors originated from a woman aged 18-29 years in good health and CMV-seronegative.

This chain joins TRBV6-5 and TRBJ2-7, with D perhaps matching TRBD1 (6 bases). Trimming took 5 bases from V and 6 from J, leaving 11 bases between them. Germline V gene sequence: CDR1 MNHEY, CDR2 SVGAGI. The CDR3 runs to 12 residues. DNA of the CDR3: TGTGCCAGCAGTAACAGGGTTCGCGAGCAGTACTTC. Translated, it gives CASSNRVREQYF.

This chain joins TRBV6-5 and TRBJ2-2; 7 nucleotides match TRBD1. V lost 6 bases to trimming and J lost 4 bases; unmatched junction nucleotides: 5. Germline CDR1 reads MNHEY; CDR2 reads SVGAGI. The CDR3 length is 14 residues. CDR3 sequence: CASRIPGGTGELFF. The CDR3 DNA follows: TGTGCCAGCAGAATACCAGGGGGCACCGGGGAGCTGTTTTTT.

The V call is TRBV7-9, the J call TRBJ2-1; 8 bases align to TRBD2. The CDR3 covers 15 residues. Germline V gives CDR1 SEHNR, CDR2 FQNEAQ (reference sequence). V trimming: 3 bases; J trimming: 7 bases; junction bases outside the gene matches: 8. CDR3 sequence (DNA): TGTGCCAGCAGCTTCGCCCAGCGGGAGATGAATGAGCAGTTCTTC. Its translation is CASSFAQREMNEQFF. Based on the CDR3 plus reference TRBV7-9 and TRBJ2-1, the full variable domain is DTGVSQNPRHKITKRGQNVTFRCDPISEHNRLYWYRQTLGQGPEFLTYFQNEAQLEKSRLLSDRFSAERPKGSFSTLEIQRTEQGDSAMYLCASSFAQREMNEQFFGPGTRLTVL.

CDR3 sequence: CASSESWRGQGYTF. CDR3 coding DNA: TGTGCCAGCAGTGAGAGCTGGAGGGGGCAAGGCTACACCTTC. The genes are TRBV2 and TRBJ1-2, with 7 bases that match TRBD1. Germline V gene data show CDR1 as SNHLY and CDR2 as FYNNEI. The J segment lost 8 bases and the V segment lost 3 bases, leaving 9 bases of the junction unmatched. The CDR3 is 14 residues long. Complete variable domain (other parts from reference TRBV2 and TRBJ1-2): EPEVTQTPSHQVTQMGQEVILRCVPISNHLYFYWYRQILGQKVEFLVSFYNNEISEKSEIFDDQFSVERPDGSNFTLKIRSTKLEDSAMYFCASSESWRGQGYTFGSGTRLTVV.

The V and J genes are TRBV27 and TRBJ2-1; 9 nucleotides align to TRBD2. Germline CDR1 reads MNHEY; CDR2 reads SMNVEV (reference sequence). The CDR3 extends over 16 amino acids. The trim removed 6 bases at V and 8 bases at J, leaving 14 bases unmatched. For the CDR3, the DNA is TGTGCCAGCAGCCCGAGGGGGACTAGCAGAGGTCATGAGCAGTTCTTC. Encoded protein: CASSPRGTSRGHEQFF.

Notes on this clone: This CDR3 is also generated by other DNA sequences in the sample. The chain links TRBV27 to TRBJ2-7; TRBD1 matches 7 bases. J lost 2 bases, V lost 5 bases, and 3 bases had no gene match. Germline V gene data show CDR1 as MNHEY and CDR2 as SMNVEV (reference sequence). CDR3 size: 13 residues. The CDR3 loop reads CASSRQGPYEQYF. In nucleotides, the CDR3 is TGTGCCAGCAGTCGACAGGGACCCTACGAGCAGTACTTC.

The chain is built from TRBV27 and TRBJ2-7; D gene unclear. V dropped 5 bases and J dropped 4 bases, with 15 bases sitting between them. The CDR3 is 14 residues long. CDR1 and CDR2 (germline): MNHEY, SMNVEV (reference sequence). CDR3 in amino acids: CASSREVSLYEQYF. The CDR3 DNA follows: TGTGCCAGCAGTAGAGAGGTGTCTCTGTACGAGCAGTACTTC.

The J gene is TRBJ2-5, the V gene TRBV7-3, with TRBD2 as a possible D gene (6 bases). The CDR3 runs to 13 residues. V was clipped by 5 bases and J by 5 bases, with 12 bases between them. Germline assignment: CDR1 SGHTA and CDR2 FQGTGA. This CDR3 is CASSPSGGETQYF. Written as DNA, the CDR3 is TGTGCCAGCAGCCCAAGCGGAGGGGAGACCCAGTACTTC. Together with reference TRBV7-3 and TRBJ2-5, the CDR3 gives the full variable domain: GAGVSQTPSNKVTEKGKYVELRCDPISGHTALYWYRQSLGQGPEFLIYFQGTGAADDSGLPNDRFFAVRPEGSVSTLKIQRTERGDSAVYLCASSPSGGETQYFGPGTRLLVL.

The V call is TRBV7-2, the J call TRBJ1-2, with D uncertain. This CDR3 is 14 amino acids long. The germline V and J ends were trimmed by 1 base and 2 bases, with 8 bases remaining between them. The germline V gene encodes CDR1 SGHTA and CDR2 FQGNSA. In DNA form, the CDR3 reads TGTGCCAGCAGCTTAGGCCCCGGGAACTATGGCTACACCTTC. Its protein product is CASSLGPGNYGYTF. Looking up the rest from reference TRBV7-2 and TRBJ1-2 gives the full variable domain: GAGVSQSPSNKVTEKGKDVELRCDPISGHTALYWYRQSLGQGLEFLIYFQGNSAPDKSGLPSDRFSAERTGGSVSTLTIQRTQQEDSAVYLCASSLGPGNYGYTFGSGTRLTVV.

The V gene is TRBV7-8, the J gene TRBJ2-7; weak D call: TRBD2 (6 bases). V was cut by 5 bases and J by 4 bases, with 18 bases left in between. In germline, CDR1 is SGHVS, CDR2 FQNEAQ. This CDR3 contains 15 residues. The CDR3, as DNA: TGTGCCAGCAGCGTGTTCCGCGGGGCGGGTTACGAGCAGTACTTC. Protein sequence: CASSVFRGAGYEQYF.